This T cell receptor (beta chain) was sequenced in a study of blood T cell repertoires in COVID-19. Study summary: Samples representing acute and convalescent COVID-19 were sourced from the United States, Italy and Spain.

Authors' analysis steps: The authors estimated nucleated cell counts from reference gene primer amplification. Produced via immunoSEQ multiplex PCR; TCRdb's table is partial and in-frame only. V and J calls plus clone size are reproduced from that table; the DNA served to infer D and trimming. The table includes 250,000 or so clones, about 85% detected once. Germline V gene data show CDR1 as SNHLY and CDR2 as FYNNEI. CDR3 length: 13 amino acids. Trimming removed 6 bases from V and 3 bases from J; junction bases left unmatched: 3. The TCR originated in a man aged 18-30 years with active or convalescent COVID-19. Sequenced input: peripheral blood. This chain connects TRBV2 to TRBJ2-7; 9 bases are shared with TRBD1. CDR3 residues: CASSGTGHYEQYF. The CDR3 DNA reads TGTGCCAGCAGCGGGACAGGGCACTACGAGCAGTACTTC. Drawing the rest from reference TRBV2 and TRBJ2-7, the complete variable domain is EPEVTQTPSHQVTQMGQEVILRCVPISNHLYFYWYRQILGQKVEFLVSFYNNEISEKSEIFDDQFSVERPDGSNFTLKIRSTKLEDSAMYFCASSGTGHYEQYFGPGTRLTVT.